Each of the 9 T cell receptor beta chains below was sequenced from the same sample in a study of molecular identifiers for immune sequencing clone quantification. From the PCR reads, TCRdb called clonotypes with MiXCR, one entry per CDR3 protein. Seen here are 490,000 or so distinct CDR3 sequences, about a quarter observed once, and the top ten hold under 0.85%. The specimen was naive CD8+ T cells from blood, with Jurkat cell RNA spiked in. Subset defined: FACS-sorted CD8+CD4-CCR7+CD45RA+ naive T cells. The origin of the receptors is a human donor in good health. Some libraries in this study had Jurkat cell RNA spiked in.

This clonotype was counted between two and nine times. This chain uses TRBV24-1 with TRBJ2-1; D not resolved. Germline V gene data show CDR1 as KGHDR and CDR2 as SFDVKD. The CDR3 consists of 13 residues. The V end lost 2 bases, the J end lost 7 bases, and 8 bases lay between the germline ends. The CDR3 protein is CATSDSGRNEQFF. CDR3 DNA: TGTGCCACCAGTGATTCCGGACGGAATGAGCAGTTCTTC.

This clonotype was observed a few times. The rearrangement uses TRBV7-9 and TRBJ1-1, with a weak D call TRBD1 (5 bases). CDR1 SEHNR and CDR2 FQNEAQ come from the germline V gene (reference sequence). CDR3 length equals 13 residues. V was shortened by 4 bases and J by 6 bases, with 12 bases between the two germline ends. The CDR3 DNA reads as TGTGCCAGCAGCTCATATTGGGGCTCTGAAGCTTTCTTT. Translation gives CASSSYWGSEAFF.

The rearrangement uses TRBV27 and TRBJ2-1; perhaps TRBD2 as D (5 bases). The CDR3 sequence is 11 residues long. Deletions cut 3 bases from V and 12 bases from J, with 9 bases between. CDR1 and CDR2 from the germline V gene are MNHEY and SMNVEV (reference sequence). The CDR3 spells CASSFGGSQFF. CDR3 DNA sequence: TGTGCCAGCAGTTTCGGCGGGTCGCAGTTCTTC.

Turning to this clonotype: Relative to the germline gene, one junction end is altered; a read error may explain this. The rearrangement links TRBV16 to TRBJ1-3; TRBD1 matches at 7 bases. The CDR3 spans 21 residues. Germline values: CDR1 KGHSY, CDR2 FQNENV. CDR3 nucleotides: TGTGCCAGCAGCCAACAGATAATAGGGTCCTCCGACAGGGCCACTGGAAGCACCATATATTTT. It is translated as CASSQQIIGSSDRATGSTIYF.

The chain joins TRBV27 to TRBJ1-6; no definite D call. The V end was cut by 10 bases, the J end by 0 bases, with 19 bases between. The germline gives CDR1 MNHEY, CDR2 SMNVEV (reference sequence). CDR3 size: 17 residues. CDR3 region: CATHPGRLSSYNSPLHF. The CDR3 DNA follows: TGTGCCACCCATCCCGGCAGGTTGAGCTCCTATAATTCACCCCTCCACTTT.

This clonotype was counted many times. This chain uses TRBV6-5 with TRBJ1-5; 7 bases are a match to TRBD1. The V gene's germline CDR1 is MNHEY and CDR2 SVGAGI. The junction had 5 bases not matched to a gene; V was cut back by 6 bases and J by 3 bases. CDR3 length: 14 amino acids. The CDR3 sequence: CASRQTGNNQPQHF. CDR3 nucleotide sequence: TGTGCCAGCAGGCAGACAGGGAACAATCAGCCCCAGCATTTT.

This clonotype has only a few counts. V usage is TRBV7-2 and J usage is TRBJ2-7, with D possibly matching TRBD2 (5 bases). V was clipped by 6 bases and J by 2 bases, with 11 bases between them. Per the germline V gene, CDR1 is SGHTA and CDR2 is FQGNSA. CDR3 length: 13 residues. CDR3 DNA: TGTGCCAGCAGACCCGGGATAACCTACGAGCAGTACTTC. Translation: CASRPGITYEQYF.

With respect to this clonotype: This sequence may be a read error, since a much larger clone differs from it by one base. The CDR3 does not end in the conserved phenylalanine or tryptophan, so this is likely a read error. V and J are TRBV29-1 and TRBJ1-1; D is perhaps TRBD1 (5 bases). The CDR3 totals 12 residues. Per the germline V gene, CDR1 is SQVTM and CDR2 is ANQGSEA. Deletions cut 6 bases from V and 5 bases from J, with 13 bases between. Here the CDR3 reads CSVGGEYTEAFL. CDR3 in DNA: TGCAGCGTCGGGGGGGAGTATACTGAAGCTTTCCTT.

The rearrangement links TRBV11-2 to TRBJ1-1; 10 bases line up with TRBD1. After removal of 8 bases from V and 3 bases from J, the junction contained 6 bases not matched to a gene. In germline, CDR1 is SGHAT, CDR2 FQNNGV. This CDR3 is 14 amino acids long. In DNA form, the CDR3 reads TGTGCCAGCTGCCAGGGACAGGGGTACACTGAAGCTTTCTTT. Translated, it gives CASCQGQGYTEAFF.